Below, 26 T cell receptor beta chains from the same sample are listed, as sequenced in a study of T cell repertoires in cytomegalovirus infection (dated by TCRdb to the late 2010s). Their specific antigens are unknown. The sequencer listed for this sample is Illumina HiSeq 1500. TCRdb itself trimmed the public reads at Q25 with fastp, ran MiXCR and retained productive beta chains. Rows merge per CDR3 protein into single entries with the most common DNA and genes. Recorded for this sample are about 150,000 distinct CDR3 sequences; roughly a third of them occurred a single time. Of the sample, roughly 51% falls within the top ten clones. What the treatment or condition label conveys for this sample: in vitro stimulation with specific CMV peptide epitopes to enrich CMV-specific T cells. The starting material was CD8+ T cells from cultured PBMCs, obtained from culture after CMV antigen stimulation. The receptors shown here come from a human donor in good health (CMV status not recorded). Some clones in this sample may be carry-over from other donors' samples.

This clonotype occurred a few times. This chain joins TRBV7-3 and TRBJ1-2, with D possibly TRBD1 on 5 matching bases. V lost 0 bases, J lost 7 bases, and 9 bases lay in between. CDR1 and CDR2 (germline): SGHTA, FQGTGA. CDR3 length: 13 residues. CDR3 in DNA: TGTGCCAGCAGCTTAACAGGGGTTGGTGGCTACACCTTC. Its translation: CASSLTGVGGYTF.

This clonotype has just one count. The V and J genes are TRBV5-6 and TRBJ2-3, with D unclear. CDR3 length: 13 residues. The V end lost 4 bases, the J end lost 4 bases, and 10 bases lay between the germline ends. CDR1 is SGHDT and CDR2 is YYEEEE in the germline V gene. CDR3 loop: CASSPRTSDTQYF. The CDR3 coding sequence is TGTGCCAGCAGCCCCCGGACGTCAGATACGCAGTATTTT.

This clonotype has a count of ten or more. The chain combines TRBV12-3 or TRBV12-4 with TRBJ1-2, with 8 bases that match TRBD1. This CDR3 spans 13 amino acids. The V segment lost 5 bases and the J segment 4 bases; nucleotides outside the gene matches: 3. The CDR3 DNA reads TGTGCCAGCAGTCTGGGACAGGCCTATGGCTACACCTTC. This sequence encodes CASSLGQAYGYTF.

In DNA form, the CDR3 reads TGTGCCAGCAGCTTGGGACAGGCAGCCTATGGCTACACCTTC. Its protein is CASSLGQAAYGYTF. This chain joins TRBV5-4 and TRBJ1-2, with a weak D call TRBD1 (6 bases). Germline-derived CDR1 and CDR2 are SGHNT and YYREEE (reference sequence). Trimming pared 0 bases from V and 4 bases from J, leaving 10 bases between. The CDR3 has 14 amino acids.

This clonotype showed up just once. This sequence joins TRBV27 and TRBJ1-1, with TRBD1 matching 7 bases. The germline gives CDR1 MNHEY, CDR2 SMNVEV (reference sequence). Germline trimming cut 5 bases from V and 0 bases from J; bases unmatched to any gene: 3. The CDR3 runs 14 residues. CDR3 residues: CASSPQGLNTEAFF. The CDR3 DNA reads TGTGCCAGCAGTCCACAGGGGTTGAACACTGAAGCTTTCTTT.

This clonotype turned up a few times. This chain joins TRBV27 and TRBJ1-1; D unclear. This CDR3 comprises 13 residues. Germline V CDR1 and CDR2: MNHEY, SMNVEV (reference sequence). V was clipped by 3 bases and J by 1 base, with 6 bases between them. For the CDR3, the DNA is TGTGCCAGCAGTTTGCCGGGGAACACTGAAGCTTTCTTT. It translates to CASSLPGNTEAFF.

The chain recombines TRBV4-1 with TRBJ2-5; tentatively, D is TRBD1 or TRBD2 (6 bases each). Germline CDR1 is MGHRA and CDR2 is YSYEKL. The germline V and J ends were trimmed by 4 bases and 1 base, with 10 bases remaining between them. This CDR3 is 14 amino acids long. CDR3: CASSRRDIQETQYF. CDR3 sequence (DNA): TGCGCCAGCAGCCGGCGGGACATCCAAGAGACCCAGTACTTC.

This chain joins TRBV12-3 or TRBV12-4 and TRBJ2-3; 9 bases are shared with TRBD2. V trimming: 6 bases; J trimming: 1 base; junction bases outside the gene matches: 23. The CDR3 totals 21 residues. The CDR3 DNA is TGTGCCAGCAGAAATATAGACCCCTCGGCGGGGGGGCCTTGGGGCACAGATACGCAGTATTTT. Translating gives CASRNIDPSAGGPWGTDTQYF.

Only a few counts were recorded for this clonotype. This chain links TRBV5-4 with TRBJ2-5, with 7 bases identical to TRBD2. CDR1 and CDR2 (germline): SGHNT, YYREEE (reference sequence). The V and J ends lost 6 bases and 5 bases, in that order; junction bases with no gene match: 10. CDR3 length: 14 amino acids. The DNA of the CDR3 is TGTGCCAGCAACCATGGCGGGGGAGGGGAGACCCAGTACTTC. As protein: CASNHGGGGETQYF.

The rearrangement uses TRBV29-1 and TRBJ1-1; D possibly corresponds to TRBD1 (5 bases). The CDR3 extends over 13 amino acids. Trimming cost V 0 bases and J 4 bases, with 9 bases left between them. CDR1 is SQVTM and CDR2 is ANQGSEA in the germline V gene. CDR3 sequence reads: CSVEEPGITEAFF. DNA for the CDR3: TGCAGCGTTGAAGAGCCAGGGATCACTGAAGCTTTCTTT.

This rearrangement joins TRBV20-1 to TRBJ2-5; 10 bases are a match to TRBD2. CDR1 is DFQATT, CDR2 SNEGSKA, per germline (reference sequence). CDR3 length: 15 amino acids. The V and J ends lost 7 bases and 2 bases, in that order; junction bases with no gene match: 10. This chain's CDR3 is CSVMARLAGQETQYF. CDR3 nucleotide sequence: TGCAGTGTCATGGCGAGACTAGCGGGTCAAGAGACCCAGTACTTC.

On this clonotype: This may arise from a read error, as a much more abundant clone is one base away. The chain joins TRBV27 to TRBJ1-6, with D unresolved. In germline, CDR1 is MNHEY, CDR2 SMNVEV (reference sequence). This CDR3 contains 18 residues. The CDR3 sequence: CASSFFSGDISYNPPLHF. The CDR3 region has the DNA TGTGCCAGCAGTTTCTTCTCCGGGGATATCTCCTATAATCCACCCCTCCACTTT.

The chain joins TRBV7-9 to TRBJ2-5, with D possibly being TRBD2 (6 bases). The CDR3 spans 15 residues. The germline gives CDR1 SEHNR, CDR2 FQNEAQ (reference sequence). Trimming cost V 1 base and J 1 base, with 10 bases left between them. The CDR3 reads CASSLGRGGQETQYF. The CDR3, as DNA: TGTGCCAGCAGCTTAGGTAGGGGAGGCCAAGAGACCCAGTACTTC.

V and J are TRBV29-1 and TRBJ2-3; weak D call: TRBD1 (5 bases). The V and J ends lost 7 bases and 3 bases respectively, with 14 bases between them. The CDR3 sequence is 13 residues long. Germline CDR1 and CDR2: SQVTM and ANQGSEA. CDR3 sequence: CSGTGAGTDTQYF. In DNA, the CDR3 is TGCAGCGGGACCGGCGCAGGGACAGATACGCAGTATTTT.

The chain combines TRBV2 with TRBJ1-5; D might be TRBD1 (6 bases). Trimming took off 3 bases at V and 5 bases at J, with 14 bases between the two ends. Per the germline V gene, CDR1 is SNHLY and CDR2 is FYNNEI. The CDR3 sequence is 15 residues long. CDR3 nucleotides: TGTGCCAGCAGTGATTATTCCCCAGGGGATCAGCCCCAGCATTTT. Amino acids: CASSDYSPGDQPQHF.

This chain links TRBV20-1 with TRBJ1-2; D possibly corresponds to TRBD1 (5 bases). Germline values: CDR1 DFQATT, CDR2 SNEGSKA (reference sequence). V was clipped by 2 bases and J by 4 bases, with 17 bases between them. The CDR3 consists of 15 residues. The CDR3 bases are TGCAGTGCTAGAACCCTTTTGGACACCTCCTATGGCTACACCTTC. Encoded protein: CSARTLLDTSYGYTF.

This clonotype was seen only a few times. This chain connects TRBV20-1 to TRBJ2-2; D not resolved. Germline V gene sequence: CDR1 DFQATT, CDR2 SNEGSKA (reference sequence). V was trimmed by 6 bases and J by 0 bases, leaving 11 bases between them. The CDR3 has 14 residues. The CDR3: CSAAVDSNTGELFF. As DNA, the CDR3 is TGCAGTGCGGCGGTAGACTCGAACACCGGGGAGCTGTTTTTT.

This clonotype was recorded many times. The gene calls are TRBV20-1 and TRBJ2-1; D uncertain. CDR1 DFQATT and CDR2 SNEGSKA come from the germline V gene (reference sequence). The CDR3 is 15 amino acids. With 6 bases removed from V and 4 bases from J, the gap between germline ends came to 19 bases. CDR3 bases: TGCAGTGCATGGTCCTACAGTGAGGCTTACAATGAGCAGTTCTTC. As protein: CSAWSYSEAYNEQFF.

As regards this clonotype: Germline and junction disagree at one end, which may indicate a read error. The chain links TRBV4-1 to TRBJ2-1, with D unresolved. The length of the CDR3 is 15 residues. Germline CDR1 MGHRA, CDR2 YSYEKL. The CDR3 nucleotides read TGCGCCAGCAGCCAAGACGTGACACCCTACGATGAGCAGTTCTTC. The encoded protein is CASSQDVTPYDEQFF.

This clonotype occurred once. The genes are TRBV7-9 and TRBJ2-1; D possibly corresponds to TRBD2 (6 bases). Germline-derived CDR1 and CDR2 are SEHNR and FQNEAQ (reference sequence). The V and J ends lost 3 bases and 1 base respectively, with 10 bases between them. The CDR3 extends over 15 amino acids. CDR3 protein: CASSFWAGSYNEQFF. The CDR3, as DNA: TGTGCCAGCAGCTTTTGGGCGGGGTCCTACAATGAGCAGTTCTTC.

The rearrangement links TRBV6-5 to TRBJ1-1, with D possibly matching TRBD1 (5 bases). CDR3 length equals 14 residues. V dropped 6 bases and J dropped 0 bases, with 11 bases sitting between them. Per the germline V gene, CDR1 is MNHEY and CDR2 is SVGAGI. CDR3 region: CASRMGGMNTEAFF. CDR3 nucleotides: TGTGCCAGCAGAATGGGGGGAATGAACACTGAAGCTTTCTTT.

V is TRBV10-3 and J is TRBJ2-3; no clear D gene. The V end was cut by 2 bases, the J end by 4 bases, with 16 bases between. The CDR3 runs 16 residues. Germline CDR1 reads ENHRY; CDR2 reads SYGVKD. Here the CDR3 reads CAISEPHRSGADTQYF. In DNA, the CDR3 is TGTGCCATCAGTGAGCCCCACCGCTCAGGTGCAGATACGCAGTATTTT.

This clonotype has just one count. This chain joins TRBV12-3 or TRBV12-4 and TRBJ2-3, with 9 bases fitting TRBD2. The CDR3 has 17 residues. Trimming took 7 bases from V and 6 from J; bases not matched to a gene: 17. CDR3 bases: TGTGCCAGCAATCCCCCCGGCAGCGGGGGGCCAGGTGATACGCAGTATTTT. It encodes CASNPPGSGGPGDTQYF.

The chain recombines TRBV6-1 with TRBJ1-6, with 8 bases that match TRBD1. V dropped 6 bases and J dropped 12; count of bases not matched to a gene: 19. The CDR3 has 17 residues. CDR1 is MNHNS, CDR2 SASEGT, per germline. The CDR3 region is CASSTGRTGSVDEPLHF. CDR3 coding DNA: TGTGCCAGCAGCACAGGCCGGACAGGGTCCGTGGATGAACCCCTCCACTTT.

The chain recombines TRBV2 with TRBJ1-6; 8 nucleotides agree with TRBD1. The V gene's germline CDR1 is SNHLY and CDR2 FYNNEI. V lost 6 bases to trimming and J lost 1 base; unmatched junction nucleotides: 8. This CDR3 comprises 17 residues. The CDR3 here is CASSVDRERSYNSPLHF. As DNA, the CDR3 is TGTGCCAGCAGCGTGGACAGGGAAAGATCCTATAATTCACCCCTCCACTTT.

This clonotype was seen at least ten times. This chain links TRBV7-2 with TRBJ1-6; D is undetermined. The CDR3 spans 14 residues. Germline V CDR1 and CDR2: SGHTA, FQGNSA. V lost 6 bases to trimming and J lost 7 bases, with 13 bases between them. The CDR3 sequence is CASRPGSGNSPLHF. In nucleotides, the CDR3 is TGTGCCAGCAGGCCCGGTAGCGGAAATTCACCCCTCCACTTT.